This T cell receptor (beta chain) was profiled in a study of Ad26.COV2.S vaccination and SARS-CoV-2 variants. For the study at large: Donor got 5x10^10 or 1x10^11 viral particles of Ad26.COV2.S.

Noted treatment: roughly 18 received Ad26.COV2.S at low or high dose, single or two shots; a few received placebo; per-sample allocation not given. The study sampled participants on day 63 after the first vaccine or placebo injection. As concerns this clone: Its antigen is not identified.

Study outcomes and limitations: There was a possibility that the TCR breadth and depth analyses underestimated total T cell responses. Greater spike-specific TCR breadth was seen in vaccine recipients than in placebo recipients.

Germline V gene lookup returns CDR1 SGHDN and CDR2 FVKESK. The V end was cut by 2 bases, the J end by 10 bases, with 15 bases between. There are 15 residues in the CDR3. Profiled with immunoSEQ multiplex PCR; TCRdb holds only in-frame clones, not every one. Of about 440,000 clones listed, roughly 87% were seen once; the top ten hold roughly 4.3%. The rearrangement uses TRBV14 and TRBJ1-6; maybe TRBD1 (5 bases). The sample consisted of peripheral blood, taken in a trial of Ad26.COV2.S vaccine versus placebo. This TCR was sampled from a person aged 18-60 years who received the Ad26.COV2.S COVID-19 vaccine or a placebo. The CDR3 DNA sequence: TGTGCCAGCAGCCAACTTACCAGGGTTGACTCACCCCTCCACTTT. Translation gives CASSQLTRVDSPLHF.